These 12 T cell receptor beta chains originate from one sample sequenced in a study of cytomegalovirus exposure and HLA in healthy donors. 13 Jbeta primers and 60 Vbeta primers were used for the PCR. TCRdb's table, derived via immunoSEQ multiplex PCR, lists solely in-frame clones and lacks some. The profile shows roughly 150,000 clones, approximately 79% of them singletons. The sample comprised PBMCs. These receptors came from a man between 35 and 55 years old in good health and CMV-seropositive.

V and J are TRBV4-1 and TRBJ1-1, with D hard to call. The CDR3 sequence is 13 residues long. V shed 4 bases and J shed 7 bases, with 13 bases lying between them. Germline CDR1 and CDR2: MGHRA and YSYEKL. The CDR3 coding sequence is TGCGCCAGCAGCCCAGCTTTTCGGGTTGAAGCTTTCTTT. Its translation is CASSPAFRVEAFF.

The CDR3 DNA reads TGTGCCAGTAGTATACATGGCCGGGGGAATGAGCAGTTCTTC. Protein sequence: CASSIHGRGNEQFF. V usage is TRBV19 and J usage is TRBJ2-1; weak D call: TRBD2 (6 bases). CDR3 length: 14 residues. CDR1 LNHDA and CDR2 SQIVND come from the germline V gene (reference sequence). The V and J ends lost 2 bases and 7 bases respectively, with 12 bases between them.

J is TRBJ1-2 and V is TRBV6-1; the D gene is possibly TRBD1 (6 bases). V lost 4 bases, J lost 5 bases, and 20 bases lay in between. The CDR3 runs to 16 residues. Looked up from germline, CDR1 is MNHNS and CDR2 is SASEGT. The CDR3 sequence: CASSGPPPDRLYGYTF. The CDR3 DNA follows: TGTGCCAGCAGTGGACCACCTCCGGACAGATTATATGGCTACACCTTC.

V usage is TRBV11-3 and J usage is TRBJ2-7, with TRBD2 as a possible D gene (5 bases). V lost 5 bases and J lost 0, with 23 bases in between. This CDR3 has 18 residues. Germline V gene data show CDR1 as SGHNT and CDR2 as YENEEA. The chain's CDR3 is CASSPVRKAGEGSYEQYF. As DNA, the CDR3 is TGTGCCAGCAGCCCGGTCCGCAAGGCAGGCGAGGGCTCCTACGAGCAGTACTTC.

The V gene is TRBV30, the J gene TRBJ1-2, with D maybe TRBD1 (5 bases). The CDR3 sequence is 14 residues long. Germline lookup yields CDR1 GTSNPN and CDR2 SVGIG (reference sequence). The V and J ends lost 2 bases and 4 bases respectively, with 14 bases between them. CDR3 residues: CAWSPFTGSYGYTF. In nucleotides, the CDR3 is TGTGCCTGGAGTCCTTTCACAGGCAGCTATGGCTACACCTTC.

The chain couples TRBV11-1 to TRBJ1-1, with 8 bases fitting TRBD1. The germline V gene encodes CDR1 SGHAT and CDR2 FQDESV (reference sequence). This CDR3 contains 16 residues. The ends lost 4 bases at V and 6 bases at J; junction bases unmatched: 13. DNA for the CDR3: TGTGCCAGCAGCTCCGGACAGGGCGGGGGAAGGCCTGAAGCTTTCTTT. It translates to CASSSGQGGGRPEAFF.

This chain links TRBV28 with TRBJ1-4; 11 nucleotides agree with TRBD1. CDR3 length: 15 amino acids. The germline V gene has CDR1 MDHEN and CDR2 SYDVKM. V dropped 3 bases and J dropped 8; count of bases not matched to a gene: 5. As DNA, the CDR3 is TGTGCCAGCAGTTTCTCCGGGACAGGGGGGGAAAAACTGTTTTTT. Its protein is CASSFSGTGGEKLFF.

V is TRBV5-6 and J is TRBJ2-7; D might be TRBD1 (6 bases). The CDR3 has 12 amino acids. V was trimmed by 0 bases and J by 7 bases, leaving 8 bases between them. CDR1 is SGHDT and CDR2 is YYEEEE in the germline V gene. CDR3 nucleotides: TGTGCCAGCAGCTTGGGGGGGCATGAGCAGTACTTC. It translates to CASSLGGHEQYF.

The chain carries TRBV6-1 and TRBJ1-1; D call uncertain. The germline gives CDR1 MNHNS, CDR2 SASEGT. Trimming removed 4 bases at V and 4 bases at J, with 10 bases between. The CDR3 is 13 residues long. CDR3 sequence reads: CASSGAGGTEAFF. The CDR3 DNA is TGTGCCAGCAGTGGGGCGGGAGGCACTGAAGCTTTCTTT.

The rearrangement links TRBV10-2 to TRBJ2-2, with D perhaps matching TRBD2 (6 bases). With 6 bases removed from V and 3 bases from J, the gap between germline ends came to 14 bases. CDR3 length equals 15 residues. Germline CDR1 WSHSY, CDR2 SAAADI. DNA of the CDR3: TGCGCCAGCAGCTTTAGCGGAAACCACACCGGGGAGCTGTTTTTT. Translated: CASSFSGNHTGELFF.

The gene calls are TRBV5-1 and TRBJ2-7; D may be TRBD1 (6 bases). The germline CDR1 and CDR2 sequences are SGHRS and YFSETQ. This CDR3 is built from 15 residues. Trimming took 0 bases from V and 5 from J, leaving 15 bases between them. The CDR3 nucleotides are TGCGCCAGCAGCTTGGAGTTACAGGGTGACAACGAGCAGTACTTC. Translating it yields CASSLELQGDNEQYF.

The chain joins TRBV9 to TRBJ2-7; possible D gene TRBD1, 5 bases. The CDR3 contains 15 residues. Trimming left V 4 bases short and J 2 bases short, with 16 bases between. The germline gives CDR1 SGDLS, CDR2 YYNGEE. DNA of the CDR3: TGTGCCAGCAGCCCGCTGGGGCAGGCTACCTACGAGCAGTACTTC. It translates to CASSPLGQATYEQYF.